This T cell receptor (beta chain) was identified in a study of blood T cell repertoires in COVID-19. About the research overall: The analysed material was cDNA or gDNA that came from T cells, B-cell-depleted T cells, or PBMCs.

In the original workflow: By means of reference gene primer amplification, nucleated cell counts were estimated. TCRdb keeps only in-frame clones here, not all; method: immunoSEQ multiplex PCR. The V and J calls and clone size come from that table; D and trimming were worked out from the DNA. The repertoire has tens of thousands of clones, approximately 88% of them found once; the top ten carry 5.8%. The germline V gene has CDR1 MDHEN and CDR2 SYDVKM. The CDR3 runs to 18 residues. Germline trimming cut 5 bases from V and 1 base from J; bases unmatched to any gene: 8. Input material: peripheral blood. The chain combines TRBV28 with TRBJ2-6, with 10 bases aligning to TRBD2. The receptor was derived from a man aged 45-65 years with active COVID-19. The CDR3 bases are TGTGCCAGCAGTCCGGGACTAGCGAGGATTTCTGGGGCCAACGTCCTGACTTTC. It is translated as CASSPGLARISGANVLTF.